The 30 T cell receptor beta chains given below trace back to one sample, sequenced in a study of shared clonotypes between healthy human individuals. Method: immunoSEQ multiplex PCR; TCRdb's copy keeps in-frame clones and lacks some. The sample includes about 2 million clones, about 95% of them seen just once. Selected positively for CCR7 and CD45RO-negative, naive CD8 cells excluded terminally differentiated effector memory CD45RA+ cells. Sample: naive CD8+ T cells sorted from blood. The receptors were gathered from a man aged 18 to 29 in good health.

The chain recombines TRBV30 with TRBJ2-1; D is perhaps TRBD2 (6 bases). V was trimmed by 5 bases and J by 13 bases, leaving 21 bases between them. The V gene's germline CDR1 is GTSNPN and CDR2 SVGIG (reference sequence). The CDR3 sequence is 13 residues long. The DNA for the CDR3 is TGTGCCTGGGGCCCAATGGGGGGTCCGCCCCAGTTCTTC. Its translation is CAWGPMGGPPQFF.

The chain uses TRBV4-1 and TRBJ1-5, with D possibly TRBD1 on 6 matching bases. The germline V gene has CDR1 MGHRA and CDR2 YSYEKL. This CDR3 contains 15 residues. Trimming removed 0 bases at V and 5 bases at J, with 11 bases between. CDR3 sequence (DNA): TGCGCCAGCAGCCAAGATAAGGACAGCTATCAGCCCCAGCATTTT. It encodes CASSQDKDSYQPQHF.

The J gene is TRBJ2-5, the V gene TRBV11-2; D may be TRBD2 (6 bases). Trimming took 1 base from V and 0 from J, leaving 15 bases between them. The CDR3 sequence is 17 residues long. The germline V gene has CDR1 SGHAT and CDR2 FQNNGV. The CDR3 DNA sequence: TGTGCCAGCAGCTTAGGGGCCCCGGGAGCTAACCAAGAGACCCAGTACTTC. Protein: CASSLGAPGANQETQYF.

The chain is built from TRBV29-1 and TRBJ2-6; D unclear. CDR1 is SQVTM, CDR2 ANQGSEA, per germline. CDR3 size: 15 residues. V lost 3 bases to trimming and J lost 0 bases, with 9 bases between them. The CDR3 is CSVEGSLSGANVLTF. In DNA, the CDR3 is TGCAGCGTTGAGGGCTCCCTCTCTGGGGCCAACGTCCTGACTTTC. The variable domain in full, completed from reference TRBV29-1 and TRBJ2-6, reads SAVISQKPSRDICQRGTSLTIQCQVDSQVTMMFWYRQQPGQSLTLIATANQGSEATYESGFVIDKFPISRPNLTFSTLTVSNMSPEDSSIYLCSVEGSLSGANVLTFGAGSRLTVL.

Concerning this clone itself: Other nucleotide sequences from this sample produce the same CDR3. V usage is TRBV9 and J usage is TRBJ2-3; D gene ambiguous. There are 12 residues in the CDR3. CDR1 and CDR2 (germline): SGDLS, YYNGEE. V gave up 4 bases and J gave up 2 bases, with 5 bases separating them. CDR3 amino acids: CASSSDTDTQYF. For the CDR3, the DNA is TGTGCCAGCAGCTCGGACACAGATACGCAGTATTTT.

The rearrangement joins TRBV4-3 to TRBJ1-2; 8 positions agree with TRBD1. Germline values: CDR1 LGHNA, CDR2 YSLEER. This CDR3 comprises 14 residues. Trimming at V came to 0 bases and at J to 7 bases, leaving 4 bases not matched to a gene. In DNA form, the CDR3 reads TGCGCCAGCAGCCAAGACAGGGGGCCGGGTGGCTACACCTTC. Amino acid sequence: CASSQDRGPGGYTF.

The chain employs TRBV29-1 and TRBJ2-1, with TRBD2 as a possible D gene (5 bases). The V gene's germline CDR1 is SQVTM and CDR2 ANQGSEA. Trimming stripped 3 bases from V and 3 bases from J, with 15 bases between. The CDR3 is made up of 15 amino acids. CDR3 nucleotides: TGCAGCGTTGAGTGGTTGGAGGAGTACTACAATGAGCAGTTCTTC. Amino acids: CSVEWLEEYYNEQFF.

Notes on this clone: This sample also contains other DNA sequences that code for the same CDR3. The gene calls are TRBV9 and TRBJ2-7; a possible D gene is TRBD1 (5 bases). Trimming took 3 bases from V and 0 from J, leaving 7 bases between them. Germline V lookup: CDR1 SGDLS, CDR2 YYNGEE. The CDR3 is made up of 13 amino acids. Written as DNA, the CDR3 is TGTGCCAGCAGCGGGGGCCCCTCCTACGAGCAGTACTTC. Translating gives CASSGGPSYEQYF.

CDR3 region: CASSHDPNPWDGYTF. The DNA for the CDR3 is TGTGCCAGCAGTCATGACCCCAATCCATGGGATGGCTACACCTTC. The chain carries TRBV6-5 and TRBJ1-2, with D hard to call. V was cut by 5 bases and J by 6 bases, with 19 bases left in between. This CDR3 has 15 amino acids. Germline CDR1 is MNHEY and CDR2 is SVGAGI.

The chain joins TRBV4-3 to TRBJ2-1, with D possibly matching TRBD1 (5 bases). In germline, CDR1 is LGHNA, CDR2 YSLEER. This CDR3 has 13 residues. V lost 1 base and J 8 bases, leaving 9 bases between the germline ends. The CDR3 sequence: CASSQAQGHEQFF. The CDR3 region has the DNA TGCGCCAGCAGCCAAGCCCAGGGCCATGAGCAGTTCTTC.

The sample holds one count of this clone. The V call is TRBV28, the J call TRBJ2-7; D unclear. The CDR3 has 14 residues. V was pared by 3 bases and J by 2 bases, with 11 bases between. Germline lookup yields CDR1 MDHEN and CDR2 SYDVKM. The CDR3 DNA reads as TGTGCCAGCAGTTTTTGGATAGGCCCCTACGAGCAGTACTTC. It translates to CASSFWIGPYEQYF.

In the case of this clone: Additional DNA sequences in this sample encode the identical CDR3. The CDR3 spells CASSLIGGTYEQYF. CDR3 DNA sequence: TGTGCCAGCAGTTTGATCGGGGGAACCTACGAGCAGTACTTC. The genes are TRBV28 and TRBJ2-7, with D maybe TRBD2 (6 bases). Deletions cut 3 bases from V and 2 bases from J, with 11 bases between. The CDR3 loop spans 14 amino acids. The germline V gene has CDR1 MDHEN and CDR2 SYDVKM.

The genes are TRBV7-3 and TRBJ2-2, with 7 nucleotides matching TRBD1. The CDR3 has 17 residues. With V trimmed by 6 bases and J by 0 bases, 10 bases remained unmatched. Germline loops: CDR1 SGHTA, CDR2 FQGTGA. The CDR3 DNA reads TGTGCCAGCAGTTATAACGCAGGGGGTGCGAACACCGGGGAGCTGTTTTTT. Its translation: CASSYNAGGANTGELFF.

Comment on this clone: The sample contains more than one DNA sequence encoding this CDR3. This chain uses TRBV9 with TRBJ2-7; 11 positions match TRBD2. V trimming: 3 bases; J trimming: 4 bases; junction bases outside the gene matches: 3. This CDR3 is 14 amino acids long. Germline V gene sequence: CDR1 SGDLS, CDR2 YYNGEE. The CDR3, as DNA: TGTGCCAGCAGCGCCGGACTAGCGGGTTACGAGCAGTACTTC. This gives the protein CASSAGLAGYEQYF. Supplemented by reference TRBV9 and TRBJ2-7, the full variable domain reads DSGVTQTPKHLITATGQRVTLRCSPRSGDLSVYWYQQSLDQGLQFLIQYYNGEERAKGNILERFSAQQFPDLHSELNLSSLELGDSALYFCASSAGLAGYEQYFGPGTRLTVT.

The chain couples TRBV28 to TRBJ2-2; TRBD2 is a possible D gene (6 bases). V was clipped by 5 bases and J by 6 bases, with 13 bases between them. Per germline, CDR1 MDHEN and CDR2 SYDVKM. There are 14 residues in the CDR3. CDR3 sequence (DNA): TGTGCCAGCAGTCAATCCGGGGGAGCCGGGGAGCTGTTTTTT. Protein: CASSQSGGAGELFF.

The chain links TRBV2 to TRBJ1-1; TRBD1 agrees at 9 bases. CDR1 is SNHLY and CDR2 is FYNNEI in the germline V gene. After removal of 3 bases from V and 3 bases from J, the junction contained 5 bases not matched to a gene. This CDR3 has 15 residues. The CDR3 sequence: CASSDDGTGYTEAFF. CDR3 sequence (DNA): TGTGCCAGCAGTGACGATGGGACAGGGTACACTGAAGCTTTCTTT.

Of note for this clone: This sample includes further DNA sequences coding for the same CDR3. The chain links TRBV19 to TRBJ2-2, with D uncertain. V lost 8 bases and J lost 1, with 8 bases in between. Germline CDR1 LNHDA, CDR2 SQIVND (reference sequence). The CDR3 has 13 residues. The CDR3 reads CASSWGNTGELFF. In DNA form, the CDR3 reads TGTGCCAGTTCTTGGGGGAACACCGGGGAGCTGTTTTTT. Full variable domain (remainder filled in from reference TRBV19 and TRBJ2-2): DGGITQSPKYLFRKEGQNVTLSCEQNLNHDAMYWYRQDPGQGLRLIYYSQIVNDFQKGDIAEGYSVSREKKESFPLTVTSAQKNPTAFYLCASSWGNTGELFFGEGSRLTVL.

The chain links TRBV9 to TRBJ2-7; 8 positions agree with TRBD2. Germline CDR1 is SGDLS and CDR2 is YYNGEE. The length of the CDR3 is 17 residues. The V and J ends lost 4 bases and 1 base, in that order; junction bases with no gene match: 13. This CDR3 is CASSSPSGLAGSYEQYF. CDR3 bases: TGTGCCAGCAGCTCCCCGTCGGGATTAGCGGGATCCTACGAGCAGTACTTC.

Note on this clone: The identical CDR3 is also encoded by other nucleotide sequences in the sample. This CDR3 reads CASSQDLRETQYF. The CDR3 nucleotides read TGCGCCAGCAGCCAAGATCTGAGGGAGACCCAGTACTTC. The chain links TRBV4-3 to TRBJ2-5; D not certain. Trimming took 0 bases from V and 5 from J, leaving 7 bases between them. The CDR3 is 13 amino acids. Germline V gives CDR1 LGHNA, CDR2 YSLEER.

The CDR3 DNA reads TGTGCCAGCAGCGTCTCACAGGGGAACGAGCAGTACTTC. It yields the protein CASSVSQGNEQYF. This chain links TRBV9 with TRBJ2-7; 7 bases line up with TRBD1. With V trimmed by 2 bases and J by 5 bases, 4 bases remained unmatched. Germline values: CDR1 SGDLS, CDR2 YYNGEE. The CDR3 is made up of 13 amino acids. Variable domain in full (rest from reference TRBV9 and TRBJ2-7): DSGVTQTPKHLITATGQRVTLRCSPRSGDLSVYWYQQSLDQGLQFLIQYYNGEERAKGNILERFSAQQFPDLHSELNLSSLELGDSALYFCASSVSQGNEQYFGPGTRLTVT.

The chain has TRBV7-8 and TRBJ2-7; either TRBD1 or TRBD2 may supply D (5 bases each). Trimming stripped 1 base from V and 6 bases from J, with 13 bases between. Germline values: CDR1 SGHVS, CDR2 FQNEAQ. This CDR3 comprises 14 residues. The CDR3 DNA follows: TGTGCCAGCAGCTTAGGGGACCCCACGGTCGAGCAGTACTTC. As protein: CASSLGDPTVEQYF.

The chain links TRBV4-1 to TRBJ2-3; 9 nucleotides agree with TRBD1. The CDR3 extends over 17 amino acids. The germline V gene has CDR1 MGHRA and CDR2 YSYEKL. The J segment lost 2 bases and the V segment lost 0 bases, leaving 6 bases of the junction unmatched. The CDR3 loop is CASSQEPGQGVTDTQYF. In DNA form, the CDR3 reads TGCGCCAGCAGCCAAGAACCGGGACAGGGAGTCACAGATACGCAGTATTTT.

The genes are TRBV13 and TRBJ2-3; D might be TRBD2 (5 bases). Between the trimmed V and J ends, which lost 5 bases and 2 bases, there was a span of 17 bases. CDR3 length: 16 residues. CDR1 is PRHDT, CDR2 FYEKMQ, per germline (reference sequence). This CDR3 is CASSPIRTRSTDTQYF. CDR3 bases: TGTGCCAGCAGCCCGATTCGAACTAGGTCCACAGATACGCAGTATTTT.

The chain couples TRBV27 to TRBJ2-7; D is unclear. This CDR3 is built from 13 residues. Trimming left V 7 bases short and J 3 bases short, with 13 bases between. CDR1 is MNHEY and CDR2 is SMNVEV in the germline V gene (reference sequence). The CDR3 region is CASTNGSYYEQYF. The CDR3 bases are TGTGCCAGCACAAACGGGTCCTACTACGAGCAGTACTTC.

On this clone: This specimen includes other DNA sequences encoding the same CDR3. This rearrangement joins TRBV6-5 to TRBJ2-5, with D hard to call. CDR3 size: 13 residues. Germline V lookup: CDR1 MNHEY, CDR2 SVGAGI. V was clipped by 0 bases and J by 3 bases, with 5 bases between them. CDR3 residues: CASSYSGEETQYF. The CDR3 nucleotides are TGTGCCAGCAGTTACTCAGGTGAAGAGACCCAGTACTTC.

This sequence joins TRBV19 and TRBJ1-6; D is undetermined. This CDR3 has 13 residues. The germline V gene has CDR1 LNHDA and CDR2 SQIVND (reference sequence). Between the trimmed V and J ends, which lost 5 bases and 0 bases, there was a span of 2 bases. In nucleotides, the CDR3 is TGTGCCAGTAGTCCCTCCTATAATTCACCCCTCCACTTT. Its protein product is CASSPSYNSPLHF.

The chain joins TRBV9 to TRBJ2-2; possibly TRBD1 or TRBD2 for D (5 bases each). The CDR3 totals 15 residues. The V gene lost 0 bases and the J gene lost 6 bases, with 12 bases spanning the gap. Germline V lookup: CDR1 SGDLS, CDR2 YYNGEE. The CDR3 bases are TGTGCCAGCAGCGTAGAAGGGACGGGTGCCGGGGAGCTGTTTTTT. Its translation: CASSVEGTGAGELFF.

A word on this clone: Different DNA sequences within this sample yield the same CDR3. This rearrangement joins TRBV19 to TRBJ1-2; D is uncertain. CDR1 LNHDA and CDR2 SQIVND come from the germline V gene (reference sequence). The CDR3 extends over 11 amino acids. V was clipped by 1 base and J by 5 bases, with 2 bases between them. CDR3 nucleotide sequence: TGTGCCAGTAGTATAGGGTATGGCTACACCTTC. Translation: CASSIGYGYTF.

The chain joins TRBV5-1 to TRBJ2-7; 7 nucleotides agree with TRBD2. Germline lookup yields CDR1 SGHRS and CDR2 YFSETQ. The CDR3 sequence is 14 residues long. With 2 bases clipped from V and 5 bases from J, the junction kept 7 bases outside the gene matches. This chain's CDR3 is CASSFRTSEHEQYF. The CDR3 DNA reads TGCGCCAGCAGCTTTCGTACTAGCGAACACGAGCAGTACTTC.

The chain employs TRBV13 and TRBJ1-4, with a weak D call TRBD1 (6 bases). With 1 base removed from V and 7 bases from J, the gap between germline ends came to 19 bases. This CDR3 spans 17 amino acids. The germline gives CDR1 PRHDT, CDR2 FYEKMQ (reference sequence). The CDR3 loop is CASSLVRGAPAGEKLFF. The DNA for the CDR3 is TGTGCCAGCAGCTTAGTCAGGGGCGCCCCCGCGGGTGAAAAACTGTTTTTT.